This TCR beta chain derives from a study of blood T cells in healthy people across ages. Worth noting for this clonotype: The junction differs from germline at one of its ends, possibly a read error.

Combining a sample-barcoded 5' primer with a J-beta primer mix, a second PCR ran for roughly 6 to 12 cycles. Using its own MiXCR run on the 5' RACE reads, TCRdb lists one record per CDR3 protein. The sample records 1.5 million to 2 million distinct CDR3 sequences, about two fifths being singletons. CDR3 length equals 13 residues. Germline V CDR1 and CDR2: SQVTM, ANQGSEA. The origin of this receptor is a human donor in good health. The specimen was blood. The genes are TRBV29-1 and TRBJ2-1; the match to TRBD1 covers 9 bases. CDR3 residues: CSVVGDREDEQFF. The DNA of the CDR3 is TGCAGTGTTGTGGGGGACAGGGAGGATGAGCAGTTCTTC.